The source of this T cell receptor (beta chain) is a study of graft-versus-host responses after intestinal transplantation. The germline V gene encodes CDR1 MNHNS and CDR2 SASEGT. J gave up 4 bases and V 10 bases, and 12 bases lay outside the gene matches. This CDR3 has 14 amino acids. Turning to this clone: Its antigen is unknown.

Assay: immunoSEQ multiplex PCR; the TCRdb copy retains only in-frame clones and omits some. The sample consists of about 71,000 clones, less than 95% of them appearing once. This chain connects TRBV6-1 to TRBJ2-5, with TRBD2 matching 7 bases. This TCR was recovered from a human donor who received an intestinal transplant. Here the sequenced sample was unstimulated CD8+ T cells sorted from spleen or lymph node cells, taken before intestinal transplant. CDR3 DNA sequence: TGTGCCACCAACGGAGTAGCGGGTCGAGAGACCCAGTACTTC. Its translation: CATNGVAGRETQYF.